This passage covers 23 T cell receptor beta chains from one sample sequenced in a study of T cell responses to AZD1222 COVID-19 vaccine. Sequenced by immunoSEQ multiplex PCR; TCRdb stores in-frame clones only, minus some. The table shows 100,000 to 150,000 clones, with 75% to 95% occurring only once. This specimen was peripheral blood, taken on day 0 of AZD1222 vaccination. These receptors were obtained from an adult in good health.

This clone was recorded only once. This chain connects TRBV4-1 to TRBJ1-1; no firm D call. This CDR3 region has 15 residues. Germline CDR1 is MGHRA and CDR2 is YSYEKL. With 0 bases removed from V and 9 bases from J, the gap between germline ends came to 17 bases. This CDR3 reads CASSQDSVSHLKAFF. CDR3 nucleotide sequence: TGCGCCAGCAGCCAAGATTCCGTCTCACATTTAAAAGCTTTCTTT.

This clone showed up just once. CDR3 DNA: TGCGCCAGCAGATTAACAGGGGTCGGCACTGAAGCTTTCTTT. Encoded protein: CASRLTGVGTEAFF. The chain recombines TRBV5-1 with TRBJ1-1, with 7 nucleotides matching TRBD1. CDR1 is SGHRS and CDR2 is YFSETQ in the germline V gene. J was trimmed by 4 bases and V by 5 bases; bases with no gene match: 8. This CDR3 is 14 amino acids long.

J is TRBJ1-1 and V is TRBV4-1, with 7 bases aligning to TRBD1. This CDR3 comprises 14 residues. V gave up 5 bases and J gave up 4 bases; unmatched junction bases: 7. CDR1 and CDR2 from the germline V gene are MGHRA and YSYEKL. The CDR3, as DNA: TGCGCCAGCAGCGAACACAGGGGTGGCACTGAAGCTTTCTTT. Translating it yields CASSEHRGGTEAFF.

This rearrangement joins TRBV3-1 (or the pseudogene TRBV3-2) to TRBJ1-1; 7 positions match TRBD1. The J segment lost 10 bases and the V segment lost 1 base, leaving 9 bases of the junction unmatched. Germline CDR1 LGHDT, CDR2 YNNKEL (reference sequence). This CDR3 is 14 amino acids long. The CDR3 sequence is CASSQAPSRGGAFF. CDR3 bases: TGTGCCAGCAGCCAAGCGCCTTCCAGGGGGGGAGCTTTCTTT.

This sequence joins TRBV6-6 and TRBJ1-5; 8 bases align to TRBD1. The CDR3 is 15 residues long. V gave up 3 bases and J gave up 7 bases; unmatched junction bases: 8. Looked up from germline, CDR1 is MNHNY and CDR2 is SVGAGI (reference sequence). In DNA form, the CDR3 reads TGTGCCAGCAGTTATCGGCAGGGGGCTGCCCAGCCCCAGCATTTT. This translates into CASSYRQGAAQPQHF.

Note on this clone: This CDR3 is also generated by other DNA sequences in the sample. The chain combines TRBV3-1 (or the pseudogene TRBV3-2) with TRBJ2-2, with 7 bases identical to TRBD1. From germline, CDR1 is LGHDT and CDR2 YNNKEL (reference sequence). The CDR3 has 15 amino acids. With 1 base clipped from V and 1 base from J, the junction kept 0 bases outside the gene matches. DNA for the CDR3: TGTGCCAGCAGCCAAGGGACAGGGAACACCGGGGAGCTGTTTTTT. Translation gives CASSQGTGNTGELFF.

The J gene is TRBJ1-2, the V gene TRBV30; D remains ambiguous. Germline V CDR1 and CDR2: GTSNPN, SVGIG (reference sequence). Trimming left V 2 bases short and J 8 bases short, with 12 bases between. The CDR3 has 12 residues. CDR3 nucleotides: TGTGCCTGGAGTTCCGGGAGTCGGGGCTACACCTTC. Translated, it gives CAWSSGSRGYTF.

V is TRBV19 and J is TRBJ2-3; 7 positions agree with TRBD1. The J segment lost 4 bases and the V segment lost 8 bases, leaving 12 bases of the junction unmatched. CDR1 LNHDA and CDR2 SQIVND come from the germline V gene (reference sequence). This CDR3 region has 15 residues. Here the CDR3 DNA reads TGTGCCAGTGGCCTTGGGAACAGGGGTGCAGATACGCAGTATTTT. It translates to CASGLGNRGADTQYF.

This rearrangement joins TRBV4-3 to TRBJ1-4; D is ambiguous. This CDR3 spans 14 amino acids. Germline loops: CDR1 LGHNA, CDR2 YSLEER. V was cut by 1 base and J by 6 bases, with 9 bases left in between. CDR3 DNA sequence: TGCGCCAGCAGCCAAGTTGGAGGAGATGAAAAACTGTTTTTT. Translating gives CASSQVGGDEKLFF.

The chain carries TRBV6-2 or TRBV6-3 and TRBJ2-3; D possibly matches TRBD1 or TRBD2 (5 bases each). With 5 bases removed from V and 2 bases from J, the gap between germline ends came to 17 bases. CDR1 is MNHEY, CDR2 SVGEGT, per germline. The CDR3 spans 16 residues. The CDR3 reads CASSLPLYGATDTQYF. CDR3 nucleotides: TGTGCCAGCAGTCTCCCACTTTACGGGGCCACAGATACGCAGTATTTT.

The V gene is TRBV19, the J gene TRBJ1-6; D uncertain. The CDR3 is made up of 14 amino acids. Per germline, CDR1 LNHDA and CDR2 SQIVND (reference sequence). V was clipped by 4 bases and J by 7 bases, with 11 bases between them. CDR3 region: CASSTFFGNSPLHF. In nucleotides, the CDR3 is TGTGCCAGTAGTACGTTTTTCGGGAATTCACCCCTCCACTTT.

The CDR3 DNA reads TGCGCCAGCAGCGATTCACAGGGGGGGGCGTACGAGCAGTACTTC. The encoded protein is CASSDSQGGAYEQYF. This chain joins TRBV4-3 and TRBJ2-7, with D possibly matching TRBD1 (8 bases). Deletions cut 5 bases from V and 4 bases from J, with 18 bases between. This CDR3 comprises 15 residues. Germline loops: CDR1 LGHNA, CDR2 YSLEER.

The DNA of the CDR3 is TGTGCCAGCAGTTACAGCGGGGGGCGAGAGACCCAGTACTTC. Translated, it gives CASSYSGGRETQYF. V and J are TRBV6-2 or TRBV6-3 and TRBJ2-5; 9 bases are shared with TRBD2. The germline V gene encodes CDR1 MNHEY and CDR2 SVGEGT. The CDR3 is made up of 14 amino acids. With V trimmed by 2 bases and J by 4 bases, 2 bases remained unmatched.

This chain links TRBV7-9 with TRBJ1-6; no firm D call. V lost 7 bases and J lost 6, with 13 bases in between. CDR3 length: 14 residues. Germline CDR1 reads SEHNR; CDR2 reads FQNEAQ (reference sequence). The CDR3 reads CASTRPQSNSPLHF. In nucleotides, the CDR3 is TGTGCCAGCACCCGGCCACAGAGTAATTCACCCCTCCACTTT. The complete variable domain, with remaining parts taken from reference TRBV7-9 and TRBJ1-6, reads DTGVSQNPRHKITKRGQNVTFRCDPISEHNRLYWYRQTLGQGPEFLTYFQNEAQLEKSRLLSDRFSAERPKGSFSTLEIQRTEQGDSAMYLCASTRPQSNSPLHFGNGTRLTVT.

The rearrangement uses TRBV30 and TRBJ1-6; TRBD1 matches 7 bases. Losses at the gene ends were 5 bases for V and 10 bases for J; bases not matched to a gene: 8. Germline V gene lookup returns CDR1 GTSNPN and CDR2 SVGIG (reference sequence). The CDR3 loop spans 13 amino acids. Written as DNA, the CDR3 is TGTGCCTGGGTATCAACAGGGGAGTCACCCCTCCACTTT. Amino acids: CAWVSTGESPLHF.

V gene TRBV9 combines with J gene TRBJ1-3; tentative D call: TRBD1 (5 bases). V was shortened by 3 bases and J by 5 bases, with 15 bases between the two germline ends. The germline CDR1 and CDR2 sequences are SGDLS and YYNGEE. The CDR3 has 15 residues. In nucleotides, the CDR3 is TGTGCCAGCAGCGAGAGTGGCCAGGGTAGAAACACCATATATTTT. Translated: CASSESGQGRNTIYF.

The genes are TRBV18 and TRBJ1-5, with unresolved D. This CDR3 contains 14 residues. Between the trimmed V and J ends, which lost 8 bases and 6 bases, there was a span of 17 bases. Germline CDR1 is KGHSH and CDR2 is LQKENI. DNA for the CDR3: TGTGCCAGCACCATTGAGCCGGGTGGTCAGCCCCAGCATTTT. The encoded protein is CASTIEPGGQPQHF.

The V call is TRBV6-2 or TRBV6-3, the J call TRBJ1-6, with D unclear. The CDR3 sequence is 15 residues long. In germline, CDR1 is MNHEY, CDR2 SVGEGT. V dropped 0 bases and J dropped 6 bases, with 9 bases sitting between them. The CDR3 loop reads CASSYSWPGNSPLHF. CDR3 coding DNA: TGTGCCAGCAGTTACTCCTGGCCGGGTAATTCACCCCTCCACTTT.

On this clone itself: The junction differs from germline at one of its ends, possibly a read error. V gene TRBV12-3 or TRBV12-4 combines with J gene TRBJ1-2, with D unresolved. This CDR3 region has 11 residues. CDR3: CASSSGYGYTF. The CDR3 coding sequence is TGTGCCAGTAGTTCGGGATATGGCTACACCTTC.

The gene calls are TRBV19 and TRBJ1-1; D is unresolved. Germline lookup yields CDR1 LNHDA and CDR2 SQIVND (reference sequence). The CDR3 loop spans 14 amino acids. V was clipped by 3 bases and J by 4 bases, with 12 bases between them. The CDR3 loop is CASSIQSAITEAFF. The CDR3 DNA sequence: TGTGCCAGTAGTATCCAAAGCGCGATCACTGAAGCTTTCTTT.

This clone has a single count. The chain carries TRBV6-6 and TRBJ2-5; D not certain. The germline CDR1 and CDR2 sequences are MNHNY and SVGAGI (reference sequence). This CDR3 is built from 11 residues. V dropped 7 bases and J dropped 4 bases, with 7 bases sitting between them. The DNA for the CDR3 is TGTGCCAGCACGGACGGAGAGACCCAGTACTTC. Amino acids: CASTDGETQYF.

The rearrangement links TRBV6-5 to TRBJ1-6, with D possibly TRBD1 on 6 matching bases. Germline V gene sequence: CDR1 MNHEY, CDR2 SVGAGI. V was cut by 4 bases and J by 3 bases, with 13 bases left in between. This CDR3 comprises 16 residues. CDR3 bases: TGTGCCAGCAGTTCAAGTTGGACAGTCTATAATTCACCCCTCCACTTT. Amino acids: CASSSSWTVYNSPLHF.

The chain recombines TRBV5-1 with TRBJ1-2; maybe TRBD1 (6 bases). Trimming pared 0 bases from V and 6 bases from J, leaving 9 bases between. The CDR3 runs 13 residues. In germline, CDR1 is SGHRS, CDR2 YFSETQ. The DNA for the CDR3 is TGCGCCAGCAGCTTGGGCCAGGGGAATGGCTACACCTTC. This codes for CASSLGQGNGYTF. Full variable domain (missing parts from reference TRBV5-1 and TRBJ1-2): KAGVTQTPRYLIKTRGQQVTLSCSPISGHRSVSWYQQTPGQGLQFLFEYFSETQRNKGNFPGRFSGRQFSNSRSEMNVSTLELGDSALYLCASSLGQGNGYTFGSGTRLTVV.